This T cell receptor beta chain was sequenced during a study of OX40 agonist ivuxolimab in advanced cancers. Sequenced by immunoSEQ multiplex PCR; TCRdb stores in-frame clones only, minus some. The table has more than 50,000 clones, 85% seen once; the top ten hold more than 3%. Germline V gene data show CDR1 as KGHSH and CDR2 as LQKENI. V shed 6 bases and J shed 4 bases, with 14 bases lying between them. The CDR3 loop spans 14 amino acids. The clonotype comes from an adult with an advanced solid tumor such as melanoma, head and neck, liver or kidney cancer. The sequenced sample was CD4+ or CD8+ T cells sorted from blood, obtained in a trial of the OX40 agonist ivuxolimab. This chain uses TRBV18 with TRBJ2-3; D possibly uses TRBD1 or TRBD2 (5 bases each). The DNA for the CDR3 is TGTGCCAGCTCTCGAGGTGGGGGATCAGATACGCAGTATTTT. It yields the protein CASSRGGGSDTQYF.